A single sample gave rise to the 15 T cell receptor beta chains below, sequenced in a study of beta chain features in type 1 diabetes. Every bit of the isolated RNA underwent reverse transcription, so sequencing read expressed TCRB transcripts. This table comes from immunoSEQ multiplex PCR, and its TCRdb copy is limited to in-frame clones, with some not included. The data contain more than 350,000 clones, approximately 10% of them singletons. The specimen sequenced was naive CD4+ T cells from blood. The receptors come from a young woman in good health.

The V and J genes are TRBV29-1 and TRBJ1-1; TRBD1 agrees at 7 bases. The V and J ends lost 7 bases and 0 bases, in that order; junction bases with no gene match: 2. Germline assignment: CDR1 SQVTM and CDR2 ANQGSEA. The CDR3 extends over 12 amino acids. CDR3 region: CSAGQVNTEAFF. CDR3 DNA: TGCAGCGCTGGACAGGTGAACACTGAAGCTTTCTTT.

This clone was detected only a few times. The chain recombines TRBV7-2 with TRBJ2-1; perhaps TRBD1 as D (6 bases). Trimming pared 3 bases from V and 9 bases from J, leaving 12 bases between. CDR1 and CDR2 from the germline V gene are SGHTA and FQGNSA. The CDR3 runs to 13 residues. In DNA form, the CDR3 reads TGTGCCAGCAGCTTTACACAGGGTGGTGAGCAGTTCTTC. As protein: CASSFTQGGEQFF. The full variable domain, rest sourced from reference TRBV7-2 and TRBJ2-1, is GAGVSQSPSNKVTEKGKDVELRCDPISGHTALYWYRQSLGQGLEFLIYFQGNSAPDKSGLPSDRFSAERTGGSVSTLTIQRTQQEDSAVYLCASSFTQGGEQFFGPGTRLTVL.

The sample holds a few counts of this clone. The rearrangement uses TRBV11-2 and TRBJ2-4; D may be TRBD1 (5 bases). V was shortened by 6 bases and J by 3 bases, with 9 bases between the two germline ends. CDR3 length: 13 amino acids. Germline CDR1 SGHAT, CDR2 FQNNGV. The CDR3 sequence is CASRGVDKNIQYF. As DNA, the CDR3 is TGTGCCAGCAGAGGGGTAGACAAAAACATTCAGTACTTC.

The V and J genes are TRBV10-3 and TRBJ2-5; no firm D call. Trimming left V 3 bases short and J 5 bases short, with 13 bases between. Germline V gene data show CDR1 as ENHRY and CDR2 as SYGVKD. The length of the CDR3 is 14 residues. CDR3 region: CAISDKANSETQYF. The CDR3 coding sequence is TGTGCCATCAGTGATAAGGCAAATTCGGAGACCCAGTACTTC.

This clone was observed a handful of times. The CDR3 sequence: CASSVRGRFGEDIQYF. CDR3 nucleotides: TGTGCCAGCAGCGTCAGGGGACGGTTTGGTGAGGACATTCAGTACTTC. The chain is built from TRBV9 and TRBJ2-4, with D possibly matching TRBD1 (6 bases). The CDR3 consists of 16 residues. Trimming stripped 2 bases from V and 8 bases from J, with 20 bases between. CDR1 SGDLS and CDR2 YYNGEE come from the germline V gene. The variable domain in full, completed from reference TRBV9 and TRBJ2-4, reads DSGVTQTPKHLITATGQRVTLRCSPRSGDLSVYWYQQSLDQGLQFLIQYYNGEERAKGNILERFSAQQFPDLHSELNLSSLELGDSALYFCASSVRGRFGEDIQYFGAGTRLSVL.

This clone was counted only a few times. CDR3 sequence reads: CASSSGTSGNIQYF. As DNA, the CDR3 is TGTGCCAGCAGCTCCGGGACTAGCGGAAACATTCAGTACTTC. V is TRBV5-4 and J is TRBJ2-4; TRBD2 matches 11 bases. This CDR3 contains 14 residues. V trimming: 3 bases; J trimming: 6 bases; junction bases outside the gene matches: 2. The germline gives CDR1 SGHNT, CDR2 YYREEE (reference sequence).

The table lists this clone with a few counts. The CDR3: CASRQGQGPYNEQFF. CDR3 in DNA: TGTGCCAGCAGACAGGGCCAGGGTCCCTACAATGAGCAGTTCTTC. This sequence joins TRBV7-2 and TRBJ2-1; a possible D gene is TRBD1 (6 bases). V lost 6 bases, J lost 2 bases, and 14 bases lay in between. The germline gives CDR1 SGHTA, CDR2 FQGNSA. This CDR3 region has 15 residues.

The chain recombines TRBV2 with TRBJ2-7; tentative D call: TRBD1 (6 bases). Germline V CDR1 and CDR2: SNHLY, FYNNEI. This CDR3 has 13 amino acids. Trimming shortened V by 4 bases and J by 4 bases, and 11 bases separated the two germline ends. CDR3 sequence: CASSGETGYEQYF. The DNA for the CDR3 is TGTGCCAGCAGTGGTGAGACAGGTTACGAGCAGTACTTC.

This clone was seen many times. CDR3 nucleotides: TGTGCCTGGAGTAAGGGCCTGCCGGATGAGCAGTTCTTC. Its translation: CAWSKGLPDEQFF. The chain links TRBV30 to TRBJ2-1; D remains ambiguous. The CDR3 totals 13 residues. In germline, CDR1 is GTSNPN, CDR2 SVGIG (reference sequence). V was pared by 2 bases and J by 8 bases, with 13 bases between.

This clone has only a few counts. The genes are TRBV4-2 and TRBJ2-3; D is perhaps TRBD2 (5 bases). V gave up 0 bases and J gave up 6 bases, with 13 bases separating them. In germline, CDR1 is LGHNA, CDR2 YNFKEQ. This CDR3 spans 15 amino acids. This CDR3 reads CASSQDEGQRDTQYF. The CDR3 bases are TGTGCCAGCAGCCAAGACGAGGGCCAGCGGGATACGCAGTATTTT.

This clone was seen more than once but under ten times. The chain combines TRBV29-1 with TRBJ1-4, with TRBD1 matching over 8 bases. V lost 6 bases to trimming and J lost 6 bases; unmatched junction nucleotides: 12. The CDR3 length is 15 residues. Germline V lookup: CDR1 SQVTM, CDR2 ANQGSEA. CDR3 coding DNA: TGCAGCGTCGCCGGAGACAGGGGCCGGGATGAAAAACTGTTTTTT. Its protein product is CSVAGDRGRDEKLFF.

This clone was picked up a small number of times. This sample includes further DNA sequences coding for the same CDR3. This sequence joins TRBV7-3 and TRBJ2-3, with D unclear. Germline-derived CDR1 and CDR2 are SGHTA and FQGTGA. This CDR3 contains 12 residues. The V and J ends lost 5 bases and 6 bases respectively, with 9 bases between them. The CDR3 protein is CASSPPSDTQYF. The DNA for the CDR3 is TGTGCCAGCAGCCCCCCAAGTGATACGCAGTATTTT.

This chain links TRBV18 with TRBJ2-1; TRBD1 is a possible D gene (5 bases). The CDR3 spans 15 residues. Germline CDR1 and CDR2: KGHSH and LQKENI. Trimming took off 4 bases at V and 0 bases at J, with 10 bases between the two ends. CDR3 DNA sequence: TGTGCCAGCTCACAACAGGTGAGCTCCTACAATGAGCAGTTCTTC. It specifies CASSQQVSSYNEQFF. The full variable domain, in which reference TRBV18 and TRBJ2-1 provide the parts outside the CDR3, is NAGVMQNPRHLVRRRGQEARLRCSPMKGHSHVYWYRQLPEEGLKFMVYLQKENIIDESGMPKERFSAEFPKEGPSILRIQQVVRGDSAAYFCASSQQVSSYNEQFFGPGTRLTVL.

This clone has a count of ten or more. The chain carries TRBV29-1 and TRBJ1-1, with D uncertain. The V and J ends lost 0 bases and 8 bases respectively, with 7 bases between them. The CDR3 has 11 amino acids. Germline CDR1 is SQVTM and CDR2 is ANQGSEA. CDR3 region: CSVEDPEEAFF. CDR3 DNA sequence: TGCAGCGTTGAAGATCCCGAAGAAGCTTTCTTT.

This clone was seen a few times. The chain combines TRBV6-5 with TRBJ2-7, with 7 positions matching TRBD1. Germline trimming cut 6 bases from V and 4 bases from J; bases unmatched to any gene: 9. The CDR3 totals 14 residues. Germline CDR1 reads MNHEY; CDR2 reads SVGAGI. In DNA form, the CDR3 reads TGTGCCAGCAGCGTCGATCTGACAGGGTACGAGCAGTACTTC. Translation gives CASSVDLTGYEQYF.